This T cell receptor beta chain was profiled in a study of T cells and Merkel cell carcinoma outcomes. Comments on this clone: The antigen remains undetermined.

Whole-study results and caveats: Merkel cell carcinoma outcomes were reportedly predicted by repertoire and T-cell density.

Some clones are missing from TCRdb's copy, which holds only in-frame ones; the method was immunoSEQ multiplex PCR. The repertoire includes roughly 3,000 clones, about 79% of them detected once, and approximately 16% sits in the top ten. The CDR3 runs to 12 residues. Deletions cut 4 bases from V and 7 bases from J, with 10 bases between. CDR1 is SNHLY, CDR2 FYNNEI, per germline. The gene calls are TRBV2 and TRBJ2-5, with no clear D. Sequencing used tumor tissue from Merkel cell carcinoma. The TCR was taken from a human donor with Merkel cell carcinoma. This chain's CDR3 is CASSGRELTQYF. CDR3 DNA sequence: TGTGCCAGCAGTGGCCGCGAATTGACCCAGTACTTC. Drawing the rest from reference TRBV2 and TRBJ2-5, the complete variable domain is EPEVTQTPSHQVTQMGQEVILRCVPISNHLYFYWYRQILGQKVEFLVSFYNNEISEKSEIFDDQFSVERPDGSNFTLKIRSTKLEDSAMYFCASSGRELTQYFGPGTRLLVL.